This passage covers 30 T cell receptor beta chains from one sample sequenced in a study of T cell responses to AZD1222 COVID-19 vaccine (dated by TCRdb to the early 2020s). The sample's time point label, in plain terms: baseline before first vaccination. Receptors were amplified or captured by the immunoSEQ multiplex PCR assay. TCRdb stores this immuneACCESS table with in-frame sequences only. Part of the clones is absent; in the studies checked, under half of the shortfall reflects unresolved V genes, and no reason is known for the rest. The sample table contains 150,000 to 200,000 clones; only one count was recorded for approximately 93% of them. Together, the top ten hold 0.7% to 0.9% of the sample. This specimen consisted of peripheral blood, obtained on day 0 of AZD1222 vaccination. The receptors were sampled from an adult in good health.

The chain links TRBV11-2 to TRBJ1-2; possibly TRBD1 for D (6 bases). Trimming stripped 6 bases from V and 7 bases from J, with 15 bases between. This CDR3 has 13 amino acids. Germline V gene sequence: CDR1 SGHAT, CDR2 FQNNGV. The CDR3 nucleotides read TGTGCCAGCAGTCGGACCAGGGGCCCTGGCTACACCTTC. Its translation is CASSRTRGPGYTF.

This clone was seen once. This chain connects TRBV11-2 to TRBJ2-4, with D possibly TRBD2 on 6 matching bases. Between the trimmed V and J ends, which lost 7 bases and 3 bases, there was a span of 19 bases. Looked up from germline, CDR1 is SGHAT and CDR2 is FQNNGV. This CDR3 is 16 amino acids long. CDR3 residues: CASTPYGSFGKNIQYF. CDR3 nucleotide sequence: TGTGCCAGCACCCCATACGGGAGTTTCGGCAAAAACATTCAGTACTTC.

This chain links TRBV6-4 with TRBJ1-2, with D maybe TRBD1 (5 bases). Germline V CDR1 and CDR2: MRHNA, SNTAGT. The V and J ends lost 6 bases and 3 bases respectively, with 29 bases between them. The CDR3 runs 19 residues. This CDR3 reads CASRRRFVGVTFRDYGYTF. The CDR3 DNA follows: TGTGCCAGCAGGAGGAGGTTTGTGGGGGTCACCTTCAGGGACTATGGCTACACCTTC.

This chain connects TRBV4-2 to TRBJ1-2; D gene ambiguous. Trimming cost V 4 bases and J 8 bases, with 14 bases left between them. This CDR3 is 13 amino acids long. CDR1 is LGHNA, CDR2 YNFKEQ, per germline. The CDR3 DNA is TGTGCCAGCAGCCCGTCGTCTGGTGGGGGCTACACCTTC. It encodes CASSPSSGGGYTF.

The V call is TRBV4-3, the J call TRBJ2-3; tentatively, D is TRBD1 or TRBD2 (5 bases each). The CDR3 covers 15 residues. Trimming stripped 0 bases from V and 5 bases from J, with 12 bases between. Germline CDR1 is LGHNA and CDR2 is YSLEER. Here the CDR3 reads CASSQDGTARDTQYF. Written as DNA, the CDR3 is TGCGCCAGCAGCCAAGACGGGACGGCACGAGATACGCAGTATTTT.

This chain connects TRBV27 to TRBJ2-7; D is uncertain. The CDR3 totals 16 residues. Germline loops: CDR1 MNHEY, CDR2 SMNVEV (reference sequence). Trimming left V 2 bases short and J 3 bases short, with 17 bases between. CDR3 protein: CASSLQPPTSGYEQYF. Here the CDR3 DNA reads TGTGCCAGCAGTTTACAACCCCCAACGTCGGGCTACGAGCAGTACTTC.

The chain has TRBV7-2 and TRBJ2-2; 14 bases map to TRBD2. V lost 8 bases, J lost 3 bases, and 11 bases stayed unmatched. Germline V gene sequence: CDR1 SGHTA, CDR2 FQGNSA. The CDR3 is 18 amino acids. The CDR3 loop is CASVRPGLAGEDTGELFF. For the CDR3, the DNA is TGTGCCAGCGTCCGTCCGGGACTAGCGGGGGAGGACACCGGGGAGCTGTTTTTT. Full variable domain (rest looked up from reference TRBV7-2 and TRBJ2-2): GAGVSQSPSNKVTEKGKDVELRCDPISGHTALYWYRQSLGQGLEFLIYFQGNSAPDKSGLPSDRFSAERTGGSVSTLTIQRTQQEDSAVYLCASVRPGLAGEDTGELFFGEGSRLTVL.

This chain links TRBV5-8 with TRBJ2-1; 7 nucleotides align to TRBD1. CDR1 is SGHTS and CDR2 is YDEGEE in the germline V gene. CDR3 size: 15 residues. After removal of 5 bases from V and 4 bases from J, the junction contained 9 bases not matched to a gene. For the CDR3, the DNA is TGTGCCAGCAGTATCGCAGGGGGTCAATACAATGAGCAGTTCTTC. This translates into CASSIAGGQYNEQFF.

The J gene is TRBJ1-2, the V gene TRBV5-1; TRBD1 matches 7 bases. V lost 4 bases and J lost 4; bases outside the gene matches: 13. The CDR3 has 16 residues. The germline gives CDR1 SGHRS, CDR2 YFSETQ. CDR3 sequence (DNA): TGCGCCAGCAGCGCGGATTTACCGGGACAGAGCTATGGCTACACCTTC. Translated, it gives CASSADLPGQSYGYTF.

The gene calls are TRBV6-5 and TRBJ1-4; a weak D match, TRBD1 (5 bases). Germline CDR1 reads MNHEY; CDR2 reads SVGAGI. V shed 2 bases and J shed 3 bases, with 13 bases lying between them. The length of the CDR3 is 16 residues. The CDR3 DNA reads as TGTGCCAGCAGTTACGCAGGGCAGTATCCTAATGAAAAACTGTTTTTT. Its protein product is CASSYAGQYPNEKLFF.

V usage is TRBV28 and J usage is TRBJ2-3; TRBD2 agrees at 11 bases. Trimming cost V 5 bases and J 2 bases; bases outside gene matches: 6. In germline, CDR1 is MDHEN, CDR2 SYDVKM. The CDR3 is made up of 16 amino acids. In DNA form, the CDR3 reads TGTGCCAGCAGTACTAGCGGGGGTGATGACACAGATACGCAGTATTTT. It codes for CASSTSGGDDTDTQYF.

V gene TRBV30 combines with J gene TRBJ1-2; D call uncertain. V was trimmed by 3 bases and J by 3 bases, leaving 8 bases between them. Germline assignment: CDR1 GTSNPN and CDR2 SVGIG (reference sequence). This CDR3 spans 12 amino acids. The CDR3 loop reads CAWSRLDYGYTF. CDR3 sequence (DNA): TGTGCCTGGAGCAGACTGGACTATGGCTACACCTTC.

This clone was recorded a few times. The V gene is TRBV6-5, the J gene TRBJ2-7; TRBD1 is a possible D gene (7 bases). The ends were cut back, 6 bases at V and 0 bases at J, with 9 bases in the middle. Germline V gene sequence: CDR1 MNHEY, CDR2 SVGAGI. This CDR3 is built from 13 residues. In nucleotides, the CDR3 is TGTGCCAGCAGGCGGGACAGCTCCTACGAGCAGTACTTC. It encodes CASRRDSSYEQYF.

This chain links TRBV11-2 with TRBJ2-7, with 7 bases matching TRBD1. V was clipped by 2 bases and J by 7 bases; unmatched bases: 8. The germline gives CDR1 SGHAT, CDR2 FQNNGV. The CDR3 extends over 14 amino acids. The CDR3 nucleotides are TGTGCCAGCAGCTTATCGGGGCAGGGGGAAGAGCAGTACTTC. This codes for CASSLSGQGEEQYF.

CDR3 sequence reads: CASSFGQPNEKLFF. The CDR3 DNA follows: TGCGCCAGCAGCTTCGGACAGCCTAATGAAAAACTGTTTTTT. The rearrangement uses TRBV5-1 and TRBJ1-4, with D possibly matching TRBD1 (6 bases). Germline loops: CDR1 SGHRS, CDR2 YFSETQ. The V end lost 2 bases, the J end lost 3 bases, and 8 bases lay between the germline ends. This CDR3 comprises 14 residues.

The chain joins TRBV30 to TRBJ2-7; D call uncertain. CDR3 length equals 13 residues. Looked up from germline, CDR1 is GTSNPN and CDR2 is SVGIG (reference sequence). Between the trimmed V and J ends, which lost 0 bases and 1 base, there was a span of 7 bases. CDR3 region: CAWSVDVSYEQYF. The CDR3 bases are TGTGCCTGGAGTGTAGACGTATCCTACGAGCAGTACTTC.

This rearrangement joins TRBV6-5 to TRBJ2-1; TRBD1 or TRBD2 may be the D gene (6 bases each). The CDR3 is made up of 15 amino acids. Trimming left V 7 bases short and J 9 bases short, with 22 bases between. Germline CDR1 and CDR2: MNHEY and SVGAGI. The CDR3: CASTEAARGTSEQFF. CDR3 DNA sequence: TGTGCCAGCACGGAGGCAGCCCGGGGGACAAGTGAGCAGTTCTTC.

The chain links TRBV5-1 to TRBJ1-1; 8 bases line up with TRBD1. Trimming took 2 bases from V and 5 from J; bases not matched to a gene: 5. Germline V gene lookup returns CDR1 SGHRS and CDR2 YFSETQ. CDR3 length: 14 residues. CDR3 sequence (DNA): TGCGCCAGCAGCTTTGTCACAGGGGGAACTGAAGCTTTCTTT. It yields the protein CASSFVTGGTEAFF.

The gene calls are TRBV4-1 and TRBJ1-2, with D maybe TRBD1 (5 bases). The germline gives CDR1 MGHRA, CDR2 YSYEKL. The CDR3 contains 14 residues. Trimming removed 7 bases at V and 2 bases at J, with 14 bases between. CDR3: CASNPPGRNYGYTF. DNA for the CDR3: TGCGCCAGCAACCCCCCGGGACGGAACTATGGCTACACCTTC.

CDR3 bases: TGTGCCAGCAGCGTAGGACAGGGTGAGACCCAGTACTTC. This encodes CASSVGQGETQYF. The chain has TRBV9 and TRBJ2-5, with 7 positions matching TRBD1. Per the germline V gene, CDR1 is SGDLS and CDR2 is YYNGEE. The CDR3 has 13 residues. V shed 0 bases, J shed 5 bases, and the junction held 1 base outside the gene matches.

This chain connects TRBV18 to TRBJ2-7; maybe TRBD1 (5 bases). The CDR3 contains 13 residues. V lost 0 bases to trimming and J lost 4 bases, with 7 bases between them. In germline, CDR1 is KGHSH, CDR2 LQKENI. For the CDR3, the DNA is TGTGCCAGCTCACCACCGACAGTTTACGAGCAGTACTTC. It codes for CASSPPTVYEQYF.

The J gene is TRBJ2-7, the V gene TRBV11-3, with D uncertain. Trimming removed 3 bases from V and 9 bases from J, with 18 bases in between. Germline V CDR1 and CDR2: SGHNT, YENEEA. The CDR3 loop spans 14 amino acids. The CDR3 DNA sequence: TGTGCCAGCAGCTTGCCTAAGACGATAACTGGGCAGTACTTC. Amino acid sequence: CASSLPKTITGQYF. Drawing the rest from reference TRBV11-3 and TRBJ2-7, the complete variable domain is EAGVVQSPRYKIIEKKQPVAFWCNPISGHNTLYWYLQNLGQGPELLIRYENEEAVDDSQLPKDRFSAERLKGVDSTLKIQPAELGDSAVYLCASSLPKTITGQYFGPGTRLTVT.

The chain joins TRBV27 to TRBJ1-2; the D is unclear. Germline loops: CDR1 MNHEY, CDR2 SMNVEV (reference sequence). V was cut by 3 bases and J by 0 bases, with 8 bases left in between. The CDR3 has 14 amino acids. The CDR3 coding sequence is TGTGCCAGCAGTTTCCGGAAAACTAACTATGGCTACACCTTC. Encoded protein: CASSFRKTNYGYTF.

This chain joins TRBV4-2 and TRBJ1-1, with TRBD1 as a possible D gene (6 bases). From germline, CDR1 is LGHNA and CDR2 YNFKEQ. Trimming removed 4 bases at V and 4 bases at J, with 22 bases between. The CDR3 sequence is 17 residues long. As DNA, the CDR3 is TGTGCCAGCAGCCCTCCACGGGGGGCGAACCCTGGCACTGAAGCTTTCTTT. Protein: CASSPPRGANPGTEAFF.

CDR3 nucleotide sequence: TGTGCCAGCACCCACGAGGGACAGCCTAACTATGGCTACACCTTC. This gives the protein CASTHEGQPNYGYTF. The chain carries TRBV2 and TRBJ1-2, with 7 positions matching TRBD1. Germline lookup yields CDR1 SNHLY and CDR2 FYNNEI. The CDR3 has 15 amino acids. V trimming: 7 bases; J trimming: 0 bases; junction bases outside the gene matches: 8.

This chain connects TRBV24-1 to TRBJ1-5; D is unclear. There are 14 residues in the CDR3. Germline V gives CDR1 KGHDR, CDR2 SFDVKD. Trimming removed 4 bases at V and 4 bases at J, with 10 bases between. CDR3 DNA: TGTGCCACCAGTGAGTCCGGGCTGAATCAGCCCCAGCATTTT. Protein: CATSESGLNQPQHF.

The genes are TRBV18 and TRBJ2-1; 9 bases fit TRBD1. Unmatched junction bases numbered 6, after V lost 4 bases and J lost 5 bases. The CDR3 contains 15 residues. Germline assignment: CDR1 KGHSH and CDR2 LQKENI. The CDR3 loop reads CASSLRQGEHNEQFF. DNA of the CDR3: TGTGCCAGCTCACTACGACAGGGGGAGCACAATGAGCAGTTCTTC.

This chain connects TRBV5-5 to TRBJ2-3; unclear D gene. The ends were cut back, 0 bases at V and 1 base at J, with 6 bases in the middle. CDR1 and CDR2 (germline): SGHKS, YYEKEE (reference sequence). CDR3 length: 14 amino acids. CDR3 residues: CASSLDSGTDTQYF. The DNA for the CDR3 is TGTGCCAGCAGCTTGGACAGTGGCACAGATACGCAGTATTTT.

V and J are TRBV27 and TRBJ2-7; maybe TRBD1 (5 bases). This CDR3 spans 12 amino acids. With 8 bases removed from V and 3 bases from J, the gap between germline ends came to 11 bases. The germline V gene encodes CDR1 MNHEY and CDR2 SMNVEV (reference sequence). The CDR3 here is CASGQGGYEQYF. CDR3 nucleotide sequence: TGTGCCAGCGGGCAGGGTGGCTACGAGCAGTACTTC.

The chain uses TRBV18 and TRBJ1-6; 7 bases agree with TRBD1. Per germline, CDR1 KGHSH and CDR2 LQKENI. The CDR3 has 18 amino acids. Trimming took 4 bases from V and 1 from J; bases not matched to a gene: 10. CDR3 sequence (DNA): TGTGCCAGCTCACTACTCGGACAGGACGGGTCCTATAATTCACCCCTCCACTTT. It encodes CASSLLGQDGSYNSPLHF. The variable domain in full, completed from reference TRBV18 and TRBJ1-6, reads NAGVMQNPRHLVRRRGQEARLRCSPMKGHSHVYWYRQLPEEGLKFMVYLQKENIIDESGMPKERFSAEFPKEGPSILRIQQVVRGDSAAYFCASSLLGQDGSYNSPLHFGNGTRLTVT.